This is a list of T cell receptor beta chains from one sample in a study of blood T cell repertoires in COVID-19. Clones were sequenced by immunoSEQ multiplex PCR, and TCRdb holds only the in-frame ones, with some missing. This sample yields some 340,000 clones, of which around 85% are seen a single time; 3.6% belongs to the top ten. The sequencing sample was made of peripheral blood. The receptors were gathered from a woman aged 18-35 years with acute or convalescent COVID-19. Both conserved end residues are part of each CDR3. The order of the fields is V gene, D gene, J gene, clone size, CDR3 DNA, CDR3 protein. The D gene is left open where the match is weak. Expanded clones get a size class; other rows say once, few or many, or leave the size out.

v_gene: TRBV7-6
d_gene: -
j_gene: TRBJ2-5
abundance: -
CDR3nt: TGTGCCAGCAGCTTCGGAGGAGCCAGCGGACAAGAGACCCAGTACTTC
CDR3aa: CASSFGGASGQETQYF

v_gene: TRBV12-3/TRBV12-4
d_gene: -
j_gene: TRBJ2-7
abundance: -
CDR3nt: TGTGCCAGCAGTCCAGGGGTTTACGAGCAGTACTTC
CDR3aa: CASSPGVYEQYF

v_gene: TRBV15
d_gene: -
j_gene: TRBJ1-3
abundance: once
CDR3nt: TGTGCCACCAGCAGAGGTAGTGAGGACTCTGGAAACACCATATATTTT
CDR3aa: CATSRGSEDSGNTIYF

v_gene: TRBV2
d_gene: TRBD1
j_gene: TRBJ2-3
abundance: -
CDR3nt: TGTGCCAGCGCCCGGGTCCCCCGTCAGACAGGGGCGGGAGATACGCAGTATTTT
CDR3aa: CASARVPRQTGAGDTQYF

v_gene: TRBV12-3/TRBV12-4
d_gene: -
j_gene: TRBJ1-1
abundance: -
CDR3nt: TGTGCCAGCAGCCGAACACGGAACACTGAAGCTTTCTTT
CDR3aa: CASSRTRNTEAFF

v_gene: TRBV25-1
d_gene: -
j_gene: TRBJ2-7
abundance: -
CDR3nt: TGTGCCAGCAGTCGTGGCAGGGGCGGCGATGAGCAGTACTTC
CDR3aa: CASSRGRGGDEQYF

v_gene: TRBV20-1
d_gene: TRBD2
j_gene: TRBJ2-7
abundance: once
CDR3nt: TGCAGTGCTAGTGGGCTAGCGGGAGAAGTGGATGAGCAGTACTTC
CDR3aa: CSASGLAGEVDEQYF

v_gene: TRBV19
d_gene: TRBD2
j_gene: TRBJ2-7
abundance: -
CDR3nt: TGTGCCAGTAGTATGACTAGCGGTAGCTCCTACGAGCAGTACTTC
CDR3aa: CASSMTSGSSYEQYF

v_gene: TRBV28
d_gene: TRBD1
j_gene: TRBJ1-2
abundance: few
CDR3nt: TGTGCCAGCAGTCTTCCACGGACAGGACCCGAGGGTGGCTACACCTTC
CDR3aa: CASSLPRTGPEGGYTF

v_gene: TRBV12-5
d_gene: -
j_gene: TRBJ1-5
abundance: -
CDR3nt: TGTGCTAGTGGTCCAACCACCCTGATCGGGCAGCCCCAGCATTTT
CDR3aa: CASGPTTLIGQPQHF

v_gene: TRBV9
d_gene: TRBD2
j_gene: TRBJ2-7
abundance: -
CDR3nt: TGTGCCAGCAGCGTCACCGGGACTAACTACGAGCAGTACTTC
CDR3aa: CASSVTGTNYEQYF

v_gene: TRBV27
d_gene: TRBD2
j_gene: TRBJ2-3
abundance: -
CDR3nt: TGTGCCAGCACGACCACGGGAGGGCCGAGGGATACGCAGTATTTT
CDR3aa: CASTTTGGPRDTQYF

v_gene: TRBV24-1
d_gene: TRBD1
j_gene: TRBJ2-7
abundance: -
CDR3nt: TGTGCCACCGGACAGGACTGGGGCGAGCAGTACTTC
CDR3aa: CATGQDWGEQYF

v_gene: TRBV7-3
d_gene: -
j_gene: TRBJ2-2
abundance: once
CDR3nt: TGTGCCAGCAGCTTAAGTCCAGGGATCGGCACCGGGGAGCTGTTTTTT
CDR3aa: CASSLSPGIGTGELFF

v_gene: TRBV19
d_gene: -
j_gene: TRBJ1-2
abundance: -
CDR3nt: TGTGCCAGTAGTATAGGTGACAGCCATGGCTACACCTTC
CDR3aa: CASSIGDSHGYTF

v_gene: TRBV2
d_gene: TRBD1
j_gene: TRBJ1-1
abundance: -
CDR3nt: TGTGCCAGCAAATACAGGGGGAACACTGAAGCTTTCTTT
CDR3aa: CASKYRGNTEAFF

v_gene: TRBV27
d_gene: TRBD1
j_gene: TRBJ1-4
abundance: few
CDR3nt: TGTGCCAGCAGTGTAGGGACAGGGAGGGAAAAACTGTTTTTT
CDR3aa: CASSVGTGREKLFF

v_gene: TRBV5-4
d_gene: TRBD1
j_gene: TRBJ1-5
abundance: -
CDR3nt: TGTGCCAGCAGCTTGTGGACGGGACAGGGTAATCAGCCCCAGCATTTT
CDR3aa: CASSLWTGQGNQPQHF

v_gene: TRBV21-1
d_gene: -
j_gene: TRBJ2-7
abundance: -
CDR3nt: TGTGCCAGCGCCAGGGCGTCCTACGAGCAGTACTTC
CDR3aa: CASARASYEQYF

v_gene: TRBV5-1
d_gene: TRBD1
j_gene: TRBJ1-2
abundance: -
CDR3nt: TGCGCCAGCAGCATGCAACAGGGGAACGGCTACACCTTC
CDR3aa: CASSMQQGNGYTF

v_gene: TRBV28
d_gene: -
j_gene: TRBJ1-2
abundance: once
CDR3nt: TGTGCCAGCATTAAGCTTACGACTGGCCATGGCTACACCTTC
CDR3aa: CASIKLTTGHGYTF

v_gene: TRBV19
d_gene: -
j_gene: TRBJ1-3
abundance: -
CDR3nt: TGTGCCAGTAGTTGGGGCTCCGGAAACACCATATATTTT
CDR3aa: CASSWGSGNTIYF

v_gene: TRBV3-1/TRBV3-2
d_gene: -
j_gene: TRBJ2-3
abundance: once
CDR3nt: TGTGCCAGCAGCCAAAGGGAGGACAGGTGGGATACGCAGTATTTT
CDR3aa: CASSQREDRWDTQYF

v_gene: TRBV6-1
d_gene: -
j_gene: TRBJ1-2
abundance: -
CDR3nt: TGTGCCAGCAGTGACAGATCTTTATATCTTAACTATGGCTACACCTTC
CDR3aa: CASSDRSLYLNYGYTF

v_gene: TRBV9
d_gene: TRBD1
j_gene: TRBJ2-7
abundance: -
CDR3nt: TGTGCCAGCAGCCCTTGGGACAGGGACCACGAGCAGTACTTC
CDR3aa: CASSPWDRDHEQYF

v_gene: TRBV27
d_gene: -
j_gene: TRBJ1-1
abundance: -
CDR3nt: TGTGCCAGCAGTTTATCCGGGGACACTGAAGCTTTCTTT
CDR3aa: CASSLSGDTEAFF

v_gene: TRBV24-1
d_gene: -
j_gene: TRBJ2-7
abundance: -
CDR3nt: TGTGCCACCAATCCTCAGGGAAAGGTCTACGAGCAGTACTTC
CDR3aa: CATNPQGKVYEQYF

v_gene: TRBV29-1
d_gene: -
j_gene: TRBJ1-4
abundance: -
CDR3nt: TGCAGCGTCGTACTCCCGAGTGAAAAACTGTTTTTT
CDR3aa: CSVVLPSEKLFF

v_gene: TRBV5-6
d_gene: TRBD1
j_gene: TRBJ2-1
abundance: -
CDR3nt: TGTGCCAGCAGCCTATTCCGGGACAGGGCCTACAATGAGCAGTTCTTC
CDR3aa: CASSLFRDRAYNEQFF

v_gene: TRBV19
d_gene: -
j_gene: TRBJ2-3
abundance: -
CDR3nt: TGTGCCAGTAATCCTGGAGGAGATACGCAGTATTTT
CDR3aa: CASNPGGDTQYF

v_gene: TRBV6-5
d_gene: TRBD1
j_gene: TRBJ2-1
abundance: -
CDR3nt: TGTGCCAGCAGCCCCGCAGGGGGCTACAATGAGCAGTTCTTC
CDR3aa: CASSPAGGYNEQFF

v_gene: TRBV23-1
d_gene: -
j_gene: TRBJ2-1
abundance: few
CDR3nt: TGCGCCAGCAGCTGCGTTTACAATGAGCAGTTCTTC
CDR3aa: CASSCVYNEQFF

v_gene: TRBV20-1
d_gene: TRBD2
j_gene: TRBJ2-1
abundance: -
CDR3nt: TGCAGTGGAGACGGGGGGGATGAGCAGTTCTTC
CDR3aa: CSGDGGDEQFF

v_gene: TRBV9
d_gene: -
j_gene: TRBJ1-2
abundance: -
CDR3nt: TGTGCCAGCAGCCCGATAAACAGCTTAGCTAACTATGGCTACACCTTC
CDR3aa: CASSPINSLANYGYTF

v_gene: TRBV14
d_gene: TRBD1
j_gene: TRBJ1-2
abundance: -
CDR3nt: TGTGCCAGCGCCCCCGGGACAGGGGATGGCTACACCTTC
CDR3aa: CASAPGTGDGYTF

v_gene: TRBV10-3
d_gene: TRBD2
j_gene: TRBJ2-3
abundance: once
CDR3nt: TGTGCCATCAGTGAACTCCTCCCGGGAGGCCCGTCAGATACGCAGTATTTT
CDR3aa: CAISELLPGGPSDTQYF

v_gene: TRBV2
d_gene: -
j_gene: TRBJ1-5
abundance: -
CDR3nt: TGTGCCAGCAGCCTGCCCGGTTTTCAGCCCCAGCATTTT
CDR3aa: CASSLPGFQPQHF

v_gene: TRBV5-1
d_gene: -
j_gene: TRBJ2-5
abundance: -
CDR3nt: TGCGCCAGCAGCGGCGGAGGCCAAGAGACCCAGTACTTC
CDR3aa: CASSGGGQETQYF

v_gene: TRBV10-1
d_gene: -
j_gene: TRBJ2-3
abundance: once
CDR3nt: TGCGCCGACGGAGGCGGAGGAACAGATACGCAGTATTTT
CDR3aa: CADGGGGTDTQYF

v_gene: TRBV19
d_gene: -
j_gene: TRBJ2-7
abundance: -
CDR3nt: TGTGCCAGTAGTATAGGAGATCACGAGCAGTACTTC
CDR3aa: CASSIGDHEQYF